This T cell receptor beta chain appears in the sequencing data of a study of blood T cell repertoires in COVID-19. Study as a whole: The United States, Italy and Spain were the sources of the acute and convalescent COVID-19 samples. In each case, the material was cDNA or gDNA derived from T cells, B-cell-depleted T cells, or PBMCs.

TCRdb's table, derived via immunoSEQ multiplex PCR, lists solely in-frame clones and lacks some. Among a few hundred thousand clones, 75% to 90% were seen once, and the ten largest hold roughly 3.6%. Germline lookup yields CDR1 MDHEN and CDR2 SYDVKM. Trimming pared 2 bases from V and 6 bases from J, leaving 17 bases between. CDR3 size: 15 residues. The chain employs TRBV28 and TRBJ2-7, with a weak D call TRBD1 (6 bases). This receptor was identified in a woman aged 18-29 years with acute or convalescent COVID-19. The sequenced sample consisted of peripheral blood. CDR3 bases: TGTGCCAGCAGTTTAGGGACACGGTTGGGGAGCGAGCAGTACTTC. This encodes CASSLGTRLGSEQYF.